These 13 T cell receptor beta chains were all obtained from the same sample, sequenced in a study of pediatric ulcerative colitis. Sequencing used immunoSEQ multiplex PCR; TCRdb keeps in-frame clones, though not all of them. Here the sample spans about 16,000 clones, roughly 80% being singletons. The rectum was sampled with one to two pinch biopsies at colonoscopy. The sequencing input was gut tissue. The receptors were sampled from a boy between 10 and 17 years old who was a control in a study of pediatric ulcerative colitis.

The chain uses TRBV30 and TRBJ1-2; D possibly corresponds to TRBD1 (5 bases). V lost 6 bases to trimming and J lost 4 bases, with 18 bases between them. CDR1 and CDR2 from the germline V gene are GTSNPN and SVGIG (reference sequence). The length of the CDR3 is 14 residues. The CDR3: CACPLPGFGYGYTF. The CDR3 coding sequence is TGTGCCTGCCCACTGCCAGGGTTTGGCTATGGCTACACCTTC.

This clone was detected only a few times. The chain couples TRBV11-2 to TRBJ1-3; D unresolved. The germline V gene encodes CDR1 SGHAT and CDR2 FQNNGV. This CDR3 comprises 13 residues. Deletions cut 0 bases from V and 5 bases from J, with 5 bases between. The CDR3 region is CASSLDIRNTIYF. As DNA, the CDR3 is TGTGCCAGCAGCTTAGACATTAGAAACACCATATATTTT.

This chain's CDR3 is CASSNRDSPNQPQHF. CDR3 in DNA: TGTGCCAGCAGCAACCGGGACAGCCCCAATCAGCCCCAGCATTTT. This sequence joins TRBV9 and TRBJ1-5; TRBD1 aligns across 7 bases. Germline V lookup: CDR1 SGDLS, CDR2 YYNGEE. This CDR3 spans 15 amino acids. J gave up 3 bases and V 4 bases, and 7 bases lay outside the gene matches.

In nucleotides, the CDR3 is TGTGCCAGCAGTTACGGGGGGGCTGAAACAAACTATGGCTACACCTTC. Amino acids: CASSYGGAETNYGYTF. The rearrangement joins TRBV6-5 to TRBJ1-2; tentative D call: TRBD1 (6 bases). The CDR3 spans 16 residues. CDR1 MNHEY and CDR2 SVGAGI come from the germline V gene. V was cut by 2 bases and J by 2 bases, with 15 bases left in between.

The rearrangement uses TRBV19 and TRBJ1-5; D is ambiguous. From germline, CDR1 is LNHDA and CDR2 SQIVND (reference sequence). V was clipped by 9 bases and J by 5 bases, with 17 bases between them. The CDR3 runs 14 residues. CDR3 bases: TGTGCCAGCGTTTCGGGTCTATGGGATCAGCCCCAGCATTTT. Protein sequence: CASVSGLWDQPQHF. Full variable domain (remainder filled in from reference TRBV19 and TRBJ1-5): DGGITQSPKYLFRKEGQNVTLSCEQNLNHDAMYWYRQDPGQGLRLIYYSQIVNDFQKGDIAEGYSVSREKKESFPLTVTSAQKNPTAFYLCASVSGLWDQPQHFGDGTRLSIL.

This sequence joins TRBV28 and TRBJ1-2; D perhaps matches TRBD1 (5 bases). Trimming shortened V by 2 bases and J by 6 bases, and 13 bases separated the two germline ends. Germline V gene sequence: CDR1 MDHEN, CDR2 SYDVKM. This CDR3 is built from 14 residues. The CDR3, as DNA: TGTGCCAGCAGTTTACACCCAGGGACGAATGGCTACACCTTC. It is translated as CASSLHPGTNGYTF.

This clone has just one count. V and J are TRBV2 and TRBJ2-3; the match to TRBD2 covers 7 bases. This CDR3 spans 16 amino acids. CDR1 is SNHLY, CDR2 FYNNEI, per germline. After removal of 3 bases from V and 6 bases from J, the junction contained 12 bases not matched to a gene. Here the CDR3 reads CASSDFRDLGGDTQYF. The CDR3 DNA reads TGTGCCAGCAGTGACTTCCGGGACCTCGGGGGGGATACGCAGTATTTT.

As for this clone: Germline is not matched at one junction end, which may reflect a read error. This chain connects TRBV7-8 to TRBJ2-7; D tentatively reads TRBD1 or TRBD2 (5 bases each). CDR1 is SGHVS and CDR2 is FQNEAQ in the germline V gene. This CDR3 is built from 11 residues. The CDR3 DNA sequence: TGTGCCAGCAGCTGGGGACGTACCCTCCACTTC. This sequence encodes CASSWGRTLHF. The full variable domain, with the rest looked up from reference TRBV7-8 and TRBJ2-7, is GAGVSQSPRYKVAKRGQDVALRCDPISGHVSLFWYQQALGQGPEFLTYFQNEAQLDKSGLPSDRFFAERPEGSVSTLKIQRTQQEDSAVYLCASSWGRTLHFGPGTRLTVT.

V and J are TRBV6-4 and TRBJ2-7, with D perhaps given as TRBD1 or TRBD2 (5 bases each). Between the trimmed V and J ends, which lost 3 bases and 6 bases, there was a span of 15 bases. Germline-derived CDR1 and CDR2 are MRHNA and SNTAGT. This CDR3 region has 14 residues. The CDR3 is CASSESAGTGEQYF. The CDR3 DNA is TGTGCCAGCAGTGAATCAGCAGGGACGGGCGAGCAGTACTTC.

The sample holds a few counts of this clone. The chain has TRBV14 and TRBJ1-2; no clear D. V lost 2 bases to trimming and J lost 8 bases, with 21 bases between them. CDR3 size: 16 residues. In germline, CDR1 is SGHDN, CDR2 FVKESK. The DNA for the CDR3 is TGTGCCAGCAGCCAAAATCAGGCTGGAGGGCCGCGGGGCTACACCTTC. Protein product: CASSQNQAGGPRGYTF.

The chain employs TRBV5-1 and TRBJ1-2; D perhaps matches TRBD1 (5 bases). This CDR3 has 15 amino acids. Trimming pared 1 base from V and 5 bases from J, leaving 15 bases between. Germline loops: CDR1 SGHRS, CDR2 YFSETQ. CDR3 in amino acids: CASSLTSGLPYGYTF. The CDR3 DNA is TGCGCCAGCAGCTTGACCTCGGGACTGCCGTATGGCTACACCTTC.

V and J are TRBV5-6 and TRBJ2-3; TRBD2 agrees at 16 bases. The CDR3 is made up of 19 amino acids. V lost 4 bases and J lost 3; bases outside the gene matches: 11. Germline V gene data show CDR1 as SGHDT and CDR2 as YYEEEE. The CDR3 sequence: CASSVGTSGGVRWTDTQYF. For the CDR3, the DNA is TGTGCCAGCAGCGTCGGGACTAGCGGGGGGGTAAGGTGGACAGATACGCAGTATTTT.

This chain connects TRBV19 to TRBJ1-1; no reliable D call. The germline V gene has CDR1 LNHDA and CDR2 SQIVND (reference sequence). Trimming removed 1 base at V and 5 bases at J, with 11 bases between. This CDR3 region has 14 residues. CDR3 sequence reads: CASSIGGSGTEAFF. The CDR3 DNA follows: TGTGCCAGTAGTATAGGAGGGTCGGGGACTGAAGCTTTCTTT.